The rows below give T cell receptor beta chains drawn from one sample of a study of Ad26.COV2.S vaccination and SARS-CoV-2 variants. TCRdb's copy holds only in-frame clones and misses some; the assay was immunoSEQ multiplex PCR. Among some 320,000 clones, about 86% were seen once, and the ten largest hold less than 2%. The sequencing used peripheral blood, collected in a trial of Ad26.COV2.S vaccine versus placebo. The receptors come from a person aged 18-65 years who received the Ad26.COV2.S COVID-19 vaccine or a placebo. CDR3s include the opening cysteine and the closing phenylalanine or tryptophan. Fields, in order: J gene, D gene, clone size, V gene, CDR3 protein. The D gene is left open where the match is weak. Not every row has a clone size; where given, it reads once, few, many or a size class.

J: TRBJ2-1
D: .
size: .
V: TRBV5-5
CDR3: CASSLYVYNEQFF

J: TRBJ1-6
D: .
size: once
V: TRBV6-5
CDR3: CASSWEGLSYNSPLHF

J: TRBJ2-7
D: .
size: .
V: TRBV19
CDR3: CASSERAAYEQYF

J: TRBJ1-1
D: .
size: .
V: TRBV2
CDR3: CASSEGRRNTEAFF

J: TRBJ1-2
D: .
size: .
V: TRBV6-2/TRBV6-3
CDR3: CASNPTAGTTGYTF

J: TRBJ2-7
D: .
size: .
V: TRBV5-5
CDR3: CASSPLKKRGQDEQYF

J: TRBJ1-6
D: TRBD1
size: .
V: TRBV4-3
CDR3: CASSQDDRGLSPLHF

J: TRBJ2-1
D: TRBD1
size: .
V: TRBV11-2
CDR3: CASSPRDRAYNEQFF

J: TRBJ2-2
D: .
size: .
V: TRBV7-2
CDR3: CASTTGLGDTGELFF

J: TRBJ1-5
D: .
size: .
V: TRBV7-9
CDR3: CATGTRGMNQPQHF

J: TRBJ2-7
D: TRBD2
size: .
V: TRBV30
CDR3: CALVLRGGRTYEQYF

J: TRBJ1-5
D: .
size: few
V: TRBV19
CDR3: CASTHRGQPQHF

J: TRBJ2-3
D: TRBD2
size: .
V: TRBV4-2
CDR3: CASSQDLAGANTQYF

J: TRBJ2-5
D: TRBD2
size: .
V: TRBV11-2
CDR3: CASSSPGLSGVASREYF

J: TRBJ1-4
D: .
size: .
V: TRBV5-1
CDR3: CASSLEGDRSGEKLFF

J: TRBJ2-3
D: TRBD2
size: .
V: TRBV7-9
CDR3: CASSLGAGASTDTQYF

J: TRBJ2-7
D: .
size: .
V: TRBV10-1
CDR3: CASSDGYEQYF

J: TRBJ2-7
D: .
size: few
V: TRBV7-2
CDR3: CASKAGTSYEQYF

J: TRBJ1-2
D: .
size: .
V: TRBV11-2
CDR3: CASSFNGGNGYTF

J: TRBJ1-2
D: .
size: once
V: TRBV28
CDR3: CASSLTDYRPYGYTF

J: TRBJ2-7
D: TRBD1
size: .
V: TRBV10-3
CDR3: CAISNRGHYEQYF

J: TRBJ2-5
D: TRBD1
size: .
V: TRBV11-3
CDR3: CATPGQGVRETQYF

J: TRBJ1-1
D: .
size: .
V: TRBV6-5
CDR3: CASRGDRGTEAFF

J: TRBJ1-6
D: .
size: .
V: TRBV19
CDR3: CASSSRVARSPLHF

J: TRBJ1-2
D: TRBD1
size: .
V: TRBV7-2
CDR3: CASSFGQGWYGYTF

J: TRBJ1-1
D: .
size: few
V: TRBV4-1
CDR3: CASSQDWPDIPEAFF

J: TRBJ1-2
D: .
size: .
V: TRBV6-1
CDR3: CASSEAQANYGYTF

J: TRBJ2-7
D: .
size: .
V: TRBV6-5
CDR3: CASRPLPRAGEQYF

J: TRBJ1-5
D: TRBD1
size: .
V: TRBV18
CDR3: CASSPGQAFNQPQHF

J: TRBJ2-7
D: .
size: .
V: TRBV6-5
CDR3: CASRKTGHYEQYF

J: TRBJ1-2
D: TRBD1
size: .
V: TRBV27
CDR3: CASSSWTGTYGYTF

J: TRBJ2-1
D: .
size: .
V: TRBV24-1
CDR3: CATSDPGAENEQFF

J: TRBJ2-4
D: .
size: .
V: TRBV25-1
CDR3: CASSVLGGNIQYF

J: TRBJ2-3
D: .
size: .
V: TRBV15
CDR3: CATSSGGAGTDTQYF

J: TRBJ1-5
D: .
size: .
V: TRBV29-1
CDR3: CSVGEQHGQPQHF

J: TRBJ2-5
D: TRBD2
size: .
V: TRBV7-8
CDR3: CASSFTSGGKQETQYF

J: TRBJ1-6
D: .
size: .
V: TRBV3-1/TRBV3-2
CDR3: CASSPPAGNSPLHF

J: TRBJ1-2
D: .
size: .
V: TRBV10-3
CDR3: CAISSGDSYGYTF

J: TRBJ2-1
D: TRBD2
size: once
V: TRBV5-1
CDR3: CASSPSGGRADEQFF

J: TRBJ2-2
D: TRBD2
size: .
V: TRBV10-2
CDR3: CASSDQSGGEGFGELFF

J: TRBJ1-2
D: TRBD1
size: .
V: TRBV11-2
CDR3: CASSPGQGYGYTF

J: TRBJ1-6
D: .
size: few
V: TRBV9
CDR3: CASSVEGSPLHF

J: TRBJ2-3
D: .
size: .
V: TRBV27
CDR3: CASSRPYTDTQYF

J: TRBJ2-2
D: .
size: .
V: TRBV10-3
CDR3: CAISVGSEANTGELFF

J: TRBJ1-1
D: .
size: once
V: TRBV7-3
CDR3: CASSSHGPNTEAFF

J: TRBJ2-1
D: TRBD1
size: .
V: TRBV11-3
CDR3: CASSPAPDRGNEQFF

J: TRBJ2-1
D: .
size: once
V: TRBV9
CDR3: CASSVSIYNEQFF

J: TRBJ2-3
D: .
size: once
V: TRBV29-1
CDR3: CSVELGDTQYF

J: TRBJ1-4
D: .
size: .
V: TRBV18
CDR3: CASSPSLSRMTEKLFF

J: TRBJ2-7
D: .
size: .
V: TRBV5-3
CDR3: CARSFGFQETYEQYF

J: TRBJ2-5
D: .
size: .
V: TRBV7-2
CDR3: CASSLAGLETQYF

J: TRBJ2-3
D: TRBD1
size: .
V: TRBV19
CDR3: CATRQGAADTQYF

J: TRBJ2-3
D: .
size: .
V: TRBV6-5
CDR3: CASSLTGSTDTQYF

J: TRBJ2-2
D: TRBD1
size: .
V: TRBV29-1
CDR3: CSVTLGQGITGELFF

J: TRBJ2-5
D: .
size: .
V: TRBV6-5
CDR3: CASSYSREQETQYF

J: TRBJ1-2
D: TRBD1
size: .
V: TRBV4-3
CDR3: CASSQETGLQYGYTF